A selection of T cell receptor beta chains follows, all from one sample in a study of OX40 agonist ivuxolimab in advanced cancers. The table came from immunoSEQ multiplex PCR; TCRdb's copy has only in-frame clones and leaves some out. The sample includes about 13,000 clones, 65% to 70% of them seen just once. The material sequenced was CD4+ or CD8+ T cells sorted from blood, taken in a trial of the OX40 agonist ivuxolimab. The receptors stem from an adult with an advanced solid tumor such as melanoma, head and neck, liver or kidney cancer. Both conserved end residues are part of each CDR3. A D gene is named only where the DNA matches it firmly. Clone size is shown for a subset of rows, as once, few, many or a class of expanded clone.

CDR3 length,V gene,J gene,clone size,D gene,CDR3 DNA,CDR3 protein
15,TRBV7-9,TRBJ2-2,.,TRBD2,TGTGCCAGCCGAGTCCCTCTAGCGGAGCCCGGGGAGCTGTTTTTT,CASRVPLAEPGELFF
15,TRBV4-3,TRBJ1-1,.,.,TGCGCCAGCAGCCCGAGGGACTTCGGGAACACTGAAGCTTTCTTT,CASSPRDFGNTEAFF
16,TRBV19,TRBJ2-7,.,TRBD2,TGTGCCAGTAGTATAGGTCCTAGCGGGAGTGGCTACGAGCAGTACTTC,CASSIGPSGSGYEQYF
17,TRBV27,TRBJ2-6,.,TRBD1,TGTGCCAGCAGTTTGACAGGGGGATTTTCGGGGGCCAACGTCCTGACTTTC,CASSLTGGFSGANVLTF
14,TRBV5-1,TRBJ1-1,.,.,TGCGCCAGCAGCTTACTCCACTCGAACACTGAAGCTTTCTTT,CASSLLHSNTEAFF
15,TRBV7-8,TRBJ2-7,.,.,TGTGCCAGCAGCCCCTCCGGGGGACATCCCTACGAGCAGTACTTC,CASSPSGGHPYEQYF
15,TRBV11-2,TRBJ2-7,.,.,TGTGCCAGCAGCCCTGGACAGACAAGAACCTACGAGCAGTACTTC,CASSPGQTRTYEQYF
11,TRBV5-1,TRBJ1-1,.,.,TGCGCCAGCAAAGAGAACACTGAAGCTTTCTTT,CASKENTEAFF
14,TRBV2,TRBJ2-1,.,TRBD1,TGTGCCAGCAGTGAGGGACAGGATTCCAATGAGCAGTTCTTC,CASSEGQDSNEQFF
15,TRBV27,TRBJ2-7,.,TRBD2,TGTGCCAGCAGATTAGCGACTAGCGGGAACTACGAGCAGTACTTC,CASRLATSGNYEQYF
15,TRBV28,TRBJ2-3,.,TRBD1,TGTGCCAGCGTCTTCGGACAGGGGGTCGCAGATACGCAGTATTTT,CASVFGQGVADTQYF
15,TRBV2,TRBJ2-3,once,.,TGTGCCAGCAAGTCCCCGTATGGGGCAGGGGATACGCAGTATTTT,CASKSPYGAGDTQYF
14,TRBV15,TRBJ1-5,.,.,TGTGCCACCAGCAGGGACAGTGGCAATCAGCCCCAGCATTTT,CATSRDSGNQPQHF
13,TRBV10-1,TRBJ2-1,.,.,TGCGCCAGCAGTGCCCTACAGACGGGAGAGCAGTTCTTC,CASSALQTGEQFF
14,TRBV14,TRBJ2-1,.,.,TGTGCCAGCAGCCAAGAAAACTTTTACAATGAGCAGTTCTTC,CASSQENFYNEQFF
14,TRBV6-5,TRBJ2-7,.,.,TGTGCCAGCAGTTACAACGATGGGGGTTACGAGCAGTACTTC,CASSYNDGGYEQYF
15,TRBV6-5,TRBJ2-7,.,.,TGTGCCAGCAGTCCAATGCCTCCAGATACCAACGGTGGATACTTC,CASSPMPPDTNGGYF
17,TRBV4-2,TRBJ1-1,.,.,TGTGCCAGCAGCCTAAACCCCGCCGCGGGCGTTGGGGCTGAAGCTTTCTTT,CASSLNPAAGVGAEAFF
12,TRBV30,TRBJ2-3,.,.,TGTGCCTGGAGTGAGGGGGGGGATACGCAGTATTTT,CAWSEGGDTQYF
15,TRBV2,TRBJ1-2,.,.,TGTGCCAGCAGTGATTTGGGGGCGCATAACTATGGCTACACCTTC,CASSDLGAHNYGYTF
13,TRBV7-3,TRBJ1-3,.,.,TGTGCCAGCAGCCTAGAACAGGGTCACACCATATATTTT,CASSLEQGHTIYF
14,TRBV2,TRBJ1-3,.,.,TGTGCCAGCGACACCCAGAGGTCTGGAAACACCATATATTTT,CASDTQRSGNTIYF
13,TRBV6-1,TRBJ1-1,.,.,TGTGCCATGAGACGGGGGGCCGGCACTGAAGCTTTCTTT,CAMRRGAGTEAFF
13,TRBV18,TRBJ1-5,.,.,TGTGCCAGCTCAGATACAGGGACTCAGCCCCAGCATTTT,CASSDTGTQPQHF
16,TRBV19,TRBJ2-5,.,TRBD1,TGTGCCAGTAGTATAACTGGGACAGGGGGCGGAGAGACCCAGTACTTC,CASSITGTGGGETQYF
13,TRBV6-6,TRBJ1-2,.,.,TGTGCCAGCATGGGTACAGAAGGATATGGCTACACCTTC,CASMGTEGYGYTF
18,TRBV19,TRBJ2-2,.,.,TGTGCCAGTAGTTCTCGTAGACCCTCAGGTTCGGGCACCGGGGAGCTGTTTTTT,CASSSRRPSGSGTGELFF
13,TRBV2,TRBJ2-1,.,.,TGTGCCAGCGGGGGGACATATTACAATGAGCAGTTCTTC,CASGGTYYNEQFF
10,TRBV20-1,TRBJ1-1,.,.,TGCAGTGCTGACCGGGAGGAAGCTTTCTTT,CSADREEAFF
13,TRBV4-1,TRBJ1-4,.,.,TGCGCCAGCAGCCAAGGTACTAATGAAAAACTGTTTTTT,CASSQGTNEKLFF
19,TRBV4-1,TRBJ2-3,.,.,TGCGCCAGCAGCATAGGGGGGCCAGGGTCTAACTTTAGCACAGATACGCAGTATTTT,CASSIGGPGSNFSTDTQYF
14,TRBV6-5,TRBJ2-7,.,.,TGTGCCAGCAGTCCGTTGGGGGAAATGGCCGAGCAGTACTTC,CASSPLGEMAEQYF